The next 2 T cell receptor beta chains were all read from a single sample in a study of T cell responses to AZD1222 COVID-19 vaccine (dated by TCRdb to about 2021). The method behind the library was the immunoSEQ multiplex PCR assay. TCRdb obtained this table from immuneACCESS and retained in-frame rearrangements with V and J assigned. These tables miss some clones; where compared with another copy, unresolved V genes account for less than half of the shortfall, and the remainder is unexplained. For this sample the table gives 120,000 to 150,000 clones, of which approximately 90% were detected only once. The leading ten clones occupy around 1.7% of the sample. Explained via the paper, the time point label denotes: about 28 days (+/-7) after the second vaccine dose. Here the sequenced sample was peripheral blood, taken 28 days after the second AZD1222 dose. The receptors come from an adult who received the AZD1222 COVID-19 vaccine.

The J gene is TRBJ2-2, the V gene TRBV19; D is uncertain. The CDR3 has 14 amino acids. Germline values: CDR1 LNHDA, CDR2 SQIVND (reference sequence). The ends were cut back, 5 bases at V and 7 bases at J, with 14 bases in the middle. The CDR3 coding sequence is TGTGCCAGTAGTCTCTCCTACTACGTCGGGGAGCTGTTTTTT. The encoded protein is CASSLSYYVGELFF. Combining the CDR3 with reference TRBV19 and TRBJ2-2 gives the whole variable domain DGGITQSPKYLFRKEGQNVTLSCEQNLNHDAMYWYRQDPGQGLRLIYYSQIVNDFQKGDIAEGYSVSREKKESFPLTVTSAQKNPTAFYLCASSLSYYVGELFFGEGSRLTVL.

This chain joins TRBV4-3 and TRBJ2-1; D may be TRBD1 or TRBD2 (7 bases each). The CDR3 loop spans 16 amino acids. Germline CDR1 LGHNA, CDR2 YSLEER. Between the trimmed V and J ends, which lost 0 bases and 6 bases, there was a span of 15 bases. In DNA, the CDR3 is TGCGCCAGCAGCCAAGATGGTGCGGGGGACAGCAATGAGCAGTTCTTC. Amino acid sequence: CASSQDGAGDSNEQFF.